The rows below give T cell receptor beta chains drawn from one sample of a study of regulatory T cells in long-lasting Graves disease. TCRdb redid the calling of the multiplex PCR reads with MiXCR, one entry per CDR3 protein. This table holds hundreds of thousands of distinct CDR3 sequences, about 14% found once. The sample also formed part of further work on T cells in Graves' hyperthyroidism and ophthalmopathy.

Source: peripheral blood mononuclear cells (PBMCs), taken at new diagnosis, from a patient treated with antithyroid drugs. These receptors came from a young man with Graves disease. Both conserved end residues are part of each CDR3. Each record gives: J gene, clone size, CDR3 length, D gene, V gene, CDR3 protein, CDR3 DNA. The D gene is left open where the match is weak. Size values are once, few and many counts, or a class for expanded clones, and some rows have none.

j_gene: TRBJ2-7; abundance: NA; len: 13; d_gene: NA; v_gene: TRBV18; CDR3aa: CASSPGAESFGYF; CDR3nt: TGTGCCAGCTCACCAGGGGCAGAATCATTTGGCTACTTC
j_gene: TRBJ2-1; abundance: few; len: 14; d_gene: TRBD2; v_gene: TRBV20-1; CDR3aa: CSASWSGRGNEQFF; CDR3nt: TGCAGTGCTAGTTGGTCCGGGAGGGGCAATGAGCAGTTCTTC
j_gene: TRBJ2-5; abundance: many; len: 14; d_gene: NA; v_gene: TRBV11-1; CDR3aa: CASSPGRSQETQYF; CDR3nt: TGTGCCAGCAGCCCGGGACGCTCCCAAGAGACCCAGTACTTC
j_gene: TRBJ2-5; abundance: few; len: 11; d_gene: NA; v_gene: TRBV10-3; CDR3aa: CAISESGTQYF; CDR3nt: TGTGCCATCAGTGAGAGTGGGACCCAGTACTTC
j_gene: TRBJ2-2; abundance: many; len: 16; d_gene: NA; v_gene: TRBV12-3/TRBV12-4; CDR3aa: CASSSQVGSVAGELFF; CDR3nt: TGTGCCAGCAGTTCCCAAGTGGGATCAGTCGCCGGGGAGCTGTTTTTT
j_gene: TRBJ1-2; abundance: many; len: 19; d_gene: NA; v_gene: TRBV5-1; CDR3aa: CASSLLGGGQARLPYGYTF; CDR3nt: TGTGCCAGCAGCTTGTTGGGGGGAGGGCAGGCGAGGCTTCCCTATGGCTACACCTTC
j_gene: TRBJ1-2; abundance: few; len: 14; d_gene: NA; v_gene: TRBV6-1; CDR3aa: CASRPSTELNGYTF; CDR3nt: TGTGCCAGCAGACCTTCGACAGAACTTAATGGCTACACCTTC
j_gene: TRBJ1-2; abundance: few; len: 13; d_gene: TRBD1; v_gene: TRBV5-1; CDR3aa: CASSGGQGVGYTF; CDR3nt: TGCGCCAGCAGCGGTGGACAGGGCGTCGGCTACACCTTC
j_gene: TRBJ2-1; abundance: many; len: 13; d_gene: NA; v_gene: TRBV7-9; CDR3aa: CASSAGLANEQFF; CDR3nt: TGTGCCAGCAGCGCCGGACTGGCCAATGAGCAGTTCTTC
j_gene: TRBJ2-3; abundance: many; len: 14; d_gene: TRBD1; v_gene: TRBV24-1; CDR3aa: CATRGQGTGDTQYF; CDR3nt: TGTGCCACCAGGGGACAGGGTACTGGGGATACGCAGTATTTT
j_gene: TRBJ2-7; abundance: few; len: 13; d_gene: NA; v_gene: TRBV5-1; CDR3aa: CASSFSVGYEQYF; CDR3nt: TGCGCCAGCAGCTTTAGCGTTGGCTACGAGCAGTACTTC
j_gene: TRBJ1-2; abundance: NA; len: 13; d_gene: NA; v_gene: TRBV20-1; CDR3aa: CSAPAVALGGYTF; CDR3nt: TGCAGTGCCCCGGCAGTGGCACTCGGAGGCTACACCTTC
j_gene: TRBJ2-5; abundance: many; len: 15; d_gene: NA; v_gene: TRBV10-3; CDR3aa: CAIATHTGRWETQYF; CDR3nt: TGTGCCATCGCGACACATACAGGGAGGTGGGAGACCCAGTACTTC
j_gene: TRBJ2-1; abundance: many; len: 16; d_gene: NA; v_gene: TRBV20-1; CDR3aa: CSAPPPVRSSYNEQFF; CDR3nt: TGCAGTGCTCCCCCCCCCGTAAGATCCTCCTACAATGAGCAGTTCTTC
j_gene: TRBJ2-7; abundance: many; len: 15; d_gene: NA; v_gene: TRBV30; CDR3aa: CAWRGRTPLGYEQYF; CDR3nt: TGTGCCTGGAGGGGACGGACACCCCTCGGCTACGAGCAGTACTTC
j_gene: TRBJ1-1; abundance: NA; len: 14; d_gene: NA; v_gene: TRBV27; CDR3aa: CASRKGLTRTEAFF; CDR3nt: TGTGCCAGCAGAAAGGGGTTAACGAGAACTGAAGCTTTCTTT
j_gene: TRBJ1-1; abundance: NA; len: 14; d_gene: NA; v_gene: TRBV5-4; CDR3aa: CASSSPLSTGEAFF; CDR3nt: TGTGCCAGCAGCTCCCCCCTCTCGACGGGTGAAGCTTTCTTT
j_gene: TRBJ1-2; abundance: NA; len: 15; d_gene: NA; v_gene: TRBV12-3/TRBV12-4; CDR3aa: CASTLGGRYYYGYTF; CDR3nt: TGTGCCAGCACCCTAGGGGGTCGGTATTATTATGGCTACACCTTC